The 8 T cell receptor beta chains below all came from one sample that was sequenced in a study of control samples from healthy donors and cancer patients. Only in-frame clones appear in the TCRdb table, and some are missing; sequencing was by immunoSEQ multiplex PCR. The repertoire consists of just under 100,000 clones, with more than 80% occurring once and the leading ten covering less than 10%. Sequencing was performed on blood. The receptors were sampled from a man aged 18-30 years in good health.

This rearrangement joins TRBV6-2 or TRBV6-3 to TRBJ2-3; 8 positions match TRBD1. Germline CDR1 and CDR2: MNHEY and SVGEGT. V trimming: 5 bases; J trimming: 4 bases; junction bases outside the gene matches: 5. The CDR3 contains 14 residues. CDR3 region: CASSQGQGPDTQYF. For the CDR3, the DNA is TGTGCCAGCAGTCAAGGACAGGGACCAGATACGCAGTATTTT.

The chain carries TRBV19 and TRBJ1-1; D remains unclear. Germline CDR1 and CDR2: LNHDA and SQIVND (reference sequence). CDR3 length: 12 amino acids. Between the trimmed V and J ends, which lost 1 base and 7 bases, there was a span of 7 bases. CDR3 sequence reads: CASSIVGDEAFF. CDR3 in DNA: TGTGCCAGTAGTATAGTTGGGGATGAAGCTTTCTTT.

The rearrangement links TRBV12-3 or TRBV12-4 to TRBJ1-2; possible D gene TRBD1, 5 bases. The CDR3 sequence is 11 residues long. The V gene lost 8 bases and the J gene lost 2 bases, with 6 bases spanning the gap. The CDR3 DNA reads TGTGCCAGCGCAGGGAACTATGGCTACACCTTC. Translating gives CASAGNYGYTF.

CDR3 sequence: CASSLLGTSGNQETQYF. CDR3 DNA: TGTGCCAGCAGCTTATTGGGGACTAGCGGAAACCAAGAGACCCAGTACTTC. The chain has TRBV7-9 and TRBJ2-5; 11 bases are shared with TRBD2. The V segment lost 2 bases and the J segment 0 bases; nucleotides outside the gene matches: 5. Germline-derived CDR1 and CDR2 are SEHNR and FQNEAQ (reference sequence). The CDR3 is 17 residues long.

This clone appeared once. The chain combines TRBV12-3 or TRBV12-4 with TRBJ1-1, with D possibly TRBD1 on 6 matching bases. The germline V and J ends were trimmed by 6 bases and 4 bases, with 12 bases remaining between them. CDR3 size: 13 residues. The CDR3 sequence is CASSPTGPTEAFF. Here the CDR3 DNA reads TGTGCCAGCAGCCCTACAGGGCCCACTGAAGCTTTCTTT.

CDR3: CASSVAASGGKNEQFF. The CDR3 coding sequence is TGTGCCAGCAGCGTAGCGGCTAGCGGTGGGAAGAATGAGCAGTTCTTC. The chain combines TRBV9 with TRBJ2-1; TRBD2 agrees at 7 bases. From germline, CDR1 is SGDLS and CDR2 YYNGEE. The CDR3 has 16 residues. V lost 0 bases, J lost 7 bases, and 10 bases stayed unmatched.

The rearrangement links TRBV14 to TRBJ1-1, with D possibly matching TRBD1 (5 bases). The CDR3 spans 13 residues. The germline gives CDR1 SGHDN, CDR2 FVKESK. Trimming cost V 8 bases and J 2 bases, with 12 bases left between them. The CDR3: CASSGQLNTEAFF. The DNA for the CDR3 is TGTGCCAGCTCCGGACAATTAAACACTGAAGCTTTCTTT. Full variable domain (rest looked up from reference TRBV14 and TRBJ1-1): EAGVTQFPSHSVIEKGQTVTLRCDPISGHDNLYWYRRVMGKEIKFLLHFVKESKQDESGMPNNRFLAERTGGTYSTLKVQPAELEDSGVYFCASSGQLNTEAFFGQGTRLTVV.

Here the CDR3 reads CASPRSPGHESNQPQHF. For the CDR3, the DNA is TGTGCCAGCCCACGGTCCCCGGGACACGAAAGCAATCAGCCCCAGCATTTT. The V call is TRBV19, the J call TRBJ1-5, with D possibly matching TRBD1 (6 bases). The CDR3 runs 17 residues. In germline, CDR1 is LNHDA, CDR2 SQIVND (reference sequence). The V end was cut by 9 bases, the J end by 1 base, with 22 bases between. The full variable domain, its missing parts supplied by reference TRBV19 and TRBJ1-5, is DGGITQSPKYLFRKEGQNVTLSCEQNLNHDAMYWYRQDPGQGLRLIYYSQIVNDFQKGDIAEGYSVSREKKESFPLTVTSAQKNPTAFYLCASPRSPGHESNQPQHFGDGTRLSIL.